The 21 T cell receptor beta chains presented below share a single source sample, sequenced in a study of blood T cell repertoires in COVID-19. Clones were sequenced by immunoSEQ multiplex PCR, and TCRdb holds only the in-frame ones, with some missing. The table shows under 250,000 clones, with approximately 89% occurring only once. The sample consisted of PBMCs or T cells enriched from blood (not recorded which). Receptors were obtained from a woman between 40 and 55 years old who had been exposed to COVID-19.

The rearrangement links TRBV9 to TRBJ1-4, with 9 bases identical to TRBD1. Germline CDR1 and CDR2: SGDLS and YYNGEE. The CDR3 extends over 15 amino acids. V trimming: 3 bases; J trimming: 2 bases; junction bases outside the gene matches: 2. The CDR3 nucleotides read TGTGCCAGCAGCGCACAGGGGGCCACTAATGAAAAACTGTTTTTT. Residues: CASSAQGATNEKLFF.

This clone showed up just once. The rearrangement links TRBV15 to TRBJ2-4, with D maybe TRBD1 (6 bases). CDR3 length equals 15 residues. V was cut by 2 bases and J by 7 bases, with 15 bases left in between. Germline V gene lookup returns CDR1 LNHNV and CDR2 YYDKDF (reference sequence). CDR3 residues: CATSRYTGMRNIQYF. CDR3 nucleotides: TGTGCCACCAGCAGATATACAGGGATGAGGAACATTCAGTACTTC.

This chain links TRBV19 with TRBJ2-4, with D possibly being TRBD1 (5 bases). Germline CDR1 LNHDA, CDR2 SQIVND (reference sequence). The CDR3 has 13 amino acids. V was shortened by 11 bases and J by 4 bases, with 15 bases between the two germline ends. The CDR3 region is CACIAQGKNIQYF. CDR3 nucleotides: TGTGCCTGTATTGCGCAGGGTAAAAACATTCAGTACTTC.

A few counts support this clone. The chain recombines TRBV7-2 with TRBJ2-7, with a weak D call TRBD2 (5 bases). Germline assignment: CDR1 SGHTA and CDR2 FQGNSA. CDR3 length equals 12 residues. With 1 base removed from V and 4 bases from J, the gap between germline ends came to 5 bases. Here the CDR3 reads CASSLGTYEQYV. The CDR3 DNA sequence: TGTGCCAGCAGCTTAGGGACTTACGAGCAGTACGTC.

This rearrangement joins TRBV14 to TRBJ2-1; D possibly corresponds to TRBD2 (5 bases). V lost 8 bases and J 3 bases, leaving 17 bases between the germline ends. The germline V gene has CDR1 SGHDN and CDR2 FVKESK. The CDR3 totals 15 residues. This CDR3 reads CASSRGLELYNEQFF. The CDR3 nucleotides read TGTGCCAGCTCCCGAGGGTTGGAACTCTACAATGAGCAGTTCTTC.

The V gene is TRBV28, the J gene TRBJ2-7; TRBD1 matches at 9 bases. The germline V gene encodes CDR1 MDHEN and CDR2 SYDVKM. The CDR3 totals 16 residues. With 6 bases clipped from V and 5 bases from J, the junction kept 14 bases outside the gene matches. CDR3 DNA: TGTGCCAGCAGGCCCGGAGCCGGGACAGGGCAGAACGAGCAGTACTTC. It translates to CASRPGAGTGQNEQYF.

This sequence joins TRBV5-3 and TRBJ1-6; TRBD1 matches at 8 bases. TRBV5-3 is sorted into the ORF group, with uncertain function. V shed 4 bases, J shed 6 bases, and the junction held 12 bases outside the gene matches. The CDR3 consists of 17 residues. DNA for the CDR3: TGTGCCAGAAGCCGATTACCCAGACAGGGGAGTAATTCACCCCTCCACTTT. Protein: CARSRLPRQGSNSPLHF.

This sequence joins TRBV9 and TRBJ1-1; TRBD1 matches 9 bases. The J segment lost 4 bases and the V segment lost 3 bases, leaving 10 bases of the junction unmatched. The CDR3 runs 16 residues. Germline V gene sequence: CDR1 SGDLS, CDR2 YYNGEE. CDR3 sequence (DNA): TGTGCCAGCAGCGCTCAGGGACAGGGTAGTTTCACTGAAGCTTTCTTT. Translation gives CASSAQGQGSFTEAFF.

The chain has TRBV3-1 (or the pseudogene TRBV3-2) and TRBJ1-1; perhaps TRBD1 as D (6 bases). The length of the CDR3 is 17 residues. Per the germline V gene, CDR1 is LGHDT and CDR2 is YNNKEL (reference sequence). Trimming cost V 6 bases and J 3 bases, with 23 bases left between them. The DNA of the CDR3 is TGTGCCAGCAGACTTAGGCCGGGACATCCCGGGGACACTGAAGCTTTCTTT. Its translation: CASRLRPGHPGDTEAFF.

The rearrangement joins TRBV19 to TRBJ2-7, with TRBD1 as a possible D gene (6 bases). This CDR3 spans 17 amino acids. Between the trimmed V and J ends, which lost 5 bases and 0 bases, there was a span of 20 bases. The germline V gene encodes CDR1 LNHDA and CDR2 SQIVND (reference sequence). This CDR3 is CASSPRQARLSSYEQYV. CDR3 in DNA: TGTGCCAGTAGTCCGAGACAGGCGCGGCTTAGCTCCTACGAGCAGTACGTC.

The DNA for the CDR3 is TGTGCCAGTAGTATACCAGGACAAGAGACCCAGTACTTC. This gives the protein CASSIPGQETQYF. The chain employs TRBV19 and TRBJ2-5; D ambiguous. Trimming pared 2 bases from V and 2 bases from J, leaving 6 bases between. CDR3 length: 13 residues. Germline V lookup: CDR1 LNHDA, CDR2 SQIVND (reference sequence).

This sequence joins TRBV5-1 and TRBJ2-3, with a weak D call TRBD2 (7 bases). The CDR3 consists of 14 residues. With 4 bases removed from V and 1 base from J, the gap between germline ends came to 10 bases. The V gene's germline CDR1 is SGHRS and CDR2 YFSETQ. The CDR3 spells CASSPGGRTDTQYF. CDR3 DNA: TGCGCCAGCAGCCCCGGGGGGCGCACAGATACGCAGTATTTT.

This clone showed up just once. The rearrangement joins TRBV10-3 to TRBJ2-7; 7 nucleotides line up with TRBD1. This CDR3 spans 12 amino acids. Per germline, CDR1 ENHRY and CDR2 SYGVKD. With 8 bases clipped from V and 7 bases from J, the junction kept 8 bases outside the gene matches. CDR3: CAIRDSQGEQYF. The CDR3 coding sequence is TGTGCCATCCGGGACAGCCAGGGTGAGCAGTACTTC.

The J gene is TRBJ1-2, the V gene TRBV3-1 (or the pseudogene TRBV3-2); the D gene is possibly TRBD1 (6 bases). The CDR3 consists of 13 residues. Trimming stripped 4 bases from V and 3 bases from J, with 9 bases between. Germline lookup yields CDR1 LGHDT and CDR2 YNNKEL (reference sequence). This CDR3 reads CASSPRTDYGYTF. DNA for the CDR3: TGTGCCAGCAGCCCCCGGACAGACTATGGCTACACCTTC.

V gene TRBV2 combines with J gene TRBJ1-2; D is perhaps TRBD1 (5 bases). Trimming pared 3 bases from V and 5 bases from J, leaving 10 bases between. The CDR3 length is 13 residues. CDR1 SNHLY and CDR2 FYNNEI come from the germline V gene. This CDR3 is CASSDGGSYGYTF. In nucleotides, the CDR3 is TGTGCCAGCAGTGACGGGGGAAGTTATGGCTACACCTTC.

The chain carries TRBV21-1 and TRBJ2-1; TRBD2, the table's D call, lacks a check against the DNA. TRBV21-1 is reported as a pseudogene. The CDR3 length is 16 residues. The chain's CDR3 is CASSQTGGGSYNEQFF. CDR3 sequence (DNA): TGTGCCAGCAGTCAGACGGGCGGGGGCTCCTACAATGAGCAGTTCTTC.

V gene TRBV7-8 combines with J gene TRBJ1-6; a weak D match, TRBD1 (6 bases). V lost 1 base, J lost 0 bases, and 19 bases lay in between. The CDR3 runs to 20 residues. From germline, CDR1 is SGHVS and CDR2 FQNEAQ. The CDR3: CASSLVGDIPSSSYNSPLHF. The CDR3 DNA follows: TGTGCCAGCAGCTTAGTTGGGGACATTCCCTCCAGCTCCTATAATTCACCCCTCCACTTT.

This rearrangement joins TRBV19 to TRBJ2-6; D may be TRBD1 (6 bases). Between the trimmed V and J ends, which lost 7 bases and 2 bases, there was a span of 21 bases. The CDR3 loop spans 18 amino acids. The germline gives CDR1 LNHDA, CDR2 SQIVND (reference sequence). The CDR3 DNA reads as TGTGCCAGTAATCCACAGGGTTTAGGTGGTGCTGGGGCCAACGTCCTGACTTTC. The encoded protein is CASNPQGLGGAGANVLTF.

The V call is TRBV3-1 (or the pseudogene TRBV3-2), the J call TRBJ1-2; 12 nucleotides line up with TRBD1. CDR3 size: 19 residues. V was pared by 5 bases and J by 3 bases, with 16 bases of the junction left unmatched. Germline lookup yields CDR1 LGHDT and CDR2 YNNKEL (reference sequence). The CDR3 sequence is CASSSARGGDRGRYYGYTF. The CDR3 coding sequence is TGTGCCAGCAGCAGCGCCCGGGGTGGGGACAGGGGGCGTTACTATGGCTACACCTTC.

This chain connects TRBV25-1 to TRBJ1-3; D gene unclear. The CDR3 extends over 11 amino acids. Germline assignment: CDR1 MGHDK and CDR2 SYGVNS. V was pared by 8 bases and J by 4 bases, with 6 bases between. The CDR3 sequence: CASREGNTIYF. The CDR3 bases are TGTGCCAGCCGAGAAGGAAACACCATATATTTT. Using reference TRBV25-1 and TRBJ1-3 for the parts outside the CDR3, the full variable domain is EADIYQTPRYLVIGTGKKITLECSQTMGHDKMYWYQQDPGMELHLIHYSYGVNSTEKGDLSSESTVSRIRTEHFPLTLESARPSHTSQYLCASREGNTIYFGEGSWLTVV.

The gene calls are TRBV25-1 and TRBJ1-5; TRBD1 matches 7 bases. V shed 3 bases, J shed 0 bases, and the junction held 2 bases outside the gene matches. The CDR3 length is 15 residues. Germline CDR1 and CDR2: MGHDK and SYGVNS. CDR3 protein: CASSEGTDSNQPQHF. The CDR3 DNA is TGTGCCAGCAGTGAGGGGACAGATAGCAATCAGCCCCAGCATTTT.